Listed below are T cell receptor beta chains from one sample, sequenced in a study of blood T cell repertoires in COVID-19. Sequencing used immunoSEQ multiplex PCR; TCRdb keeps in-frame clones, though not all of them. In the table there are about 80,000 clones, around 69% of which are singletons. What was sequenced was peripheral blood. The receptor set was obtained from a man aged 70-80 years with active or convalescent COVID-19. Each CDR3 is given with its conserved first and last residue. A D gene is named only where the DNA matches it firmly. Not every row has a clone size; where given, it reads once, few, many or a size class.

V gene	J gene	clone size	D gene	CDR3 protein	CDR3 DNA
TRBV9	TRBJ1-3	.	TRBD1	CASSVARDRGPTGNTIYF	TGTGCCAGCAGCGTAGCACGGGACAGGGGACCAACTGGAAACACCATATATTTT
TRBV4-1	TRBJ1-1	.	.	CASSQGSAGDTEAFF	TGCGCCAGCAGCCAAGGCTCGGCAGGGGATACTGAAGCTTTCTTT
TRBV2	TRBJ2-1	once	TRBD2	CASSGLAGWNEQFF	TGTGCCAGCAGCGGACTAGCGGGGTGGAATGAGCAGTTCTTC
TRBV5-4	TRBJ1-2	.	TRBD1	CASSADRGYGYTF	TGTGCCAGCAGCGCGGACAGGGGCTATGGCTACACCTTC
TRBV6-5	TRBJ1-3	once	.	CASSQGHSGNTIYF	TGTGCCAGCAGCCAGGGTCACTCTGGAAACACCATATATTTT
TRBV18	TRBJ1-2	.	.	CAPIVVHGYTF	TGTGCCCCCATAGTAGTGCATGGCTACACCTTC
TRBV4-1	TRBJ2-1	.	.	CASSQESGFYNEQFF	TGCGCCAGCAGCCAAGAAAGCGGCTTCTACAATGAGCAGTTCTTC
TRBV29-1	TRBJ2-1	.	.	CSVEDWRGNEQFF	TGCAGCGTTGAAGATTGGCGGGGTAATGAGCAGTTCTTC
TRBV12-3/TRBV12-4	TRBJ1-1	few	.	CASSTRQNTEAFF	TGTGCCAGCAGTACCCGACAGAACACTGAAGCTTTCTTT
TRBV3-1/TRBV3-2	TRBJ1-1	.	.	CASSQQVNTEAFF	TGTGCCAGCAGCCAACAGGTGAACACTGAAGCTTTCTTT
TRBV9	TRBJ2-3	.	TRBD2	CASSPHLAGFTDTQYF	TGTGCCAGCAGCCCGCATTTAGCGGGGTTCACAGATACGCAGTATTTT
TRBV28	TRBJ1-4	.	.	CASSFQGEKLFF	TGTGCCAGCAGTTTTCAGGGTGAAAAACTGTTTTTT
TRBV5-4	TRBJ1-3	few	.	CASSLHKGSGNTIYF	TGTGCCAGCAGCCTCCACAAGGGGTCTGGAAACACCATATATTTT
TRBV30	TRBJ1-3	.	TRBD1	CAWSVGQSYGNTIYF	TGTGCCTGGAGTGTGGGACAGAGTTACGGAAACACCATATATTTT
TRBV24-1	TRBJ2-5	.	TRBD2	CATRGRVGETQYF	TGTGCCACCAGGGGGAGGGTCGGAGAGACCCAGTACTTC
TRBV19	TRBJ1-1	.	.	CASSRTVEMTEAFF	TGTGCCAGTAGTCGGACAGTTGAGATGACTGAAGCTTTCTTT
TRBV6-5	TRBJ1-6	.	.	CASSQTDRRTSPLHF	TGTGCCAGCAGTCAAACCGACAGGAGAACTTCACCCCTCCACTTT
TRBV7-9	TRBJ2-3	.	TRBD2	CASSSGLAGTSDTQYF	TGTGCCAGCAGCTCCGGACTAGCGGGGACCTCAGATACGCAGTATTTT
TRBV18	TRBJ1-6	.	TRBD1	CASSPRGTDNSPLHF	TGTGCCAGCTCACCACGGGGGACAGATAATTCACCCCTCCACTTT
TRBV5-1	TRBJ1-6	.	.	CASSLVGSYNSPLHF	TGCGCCAGCAGCTTGGTCGGTTCCTATAATTCACCCCTCCACTTT
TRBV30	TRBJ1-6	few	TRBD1	CAWSRGPGTGGGSPLHF	TGTGCCTGGAGTAGGGGACCCGGGACAGGGGGCGGTTCACCCCTCCACTTT
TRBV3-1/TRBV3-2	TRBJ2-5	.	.	CASSQGGGEVVTQYF	TGTGCCAGCAGCCAAGGCGGGGGCGAGGTGGTGACCCAGTACTTC
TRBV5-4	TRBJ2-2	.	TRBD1	CASSFDRGNTGELFF	TGTGCCAGCAGCTTTGACAGGGGAAACACCGGGGAGCTGTTTTTT
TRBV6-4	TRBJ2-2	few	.	CASRNTGTGELFF	TGTGCCAGCAGAAACACGGGAACCGGGGAGCTGTTTTTT
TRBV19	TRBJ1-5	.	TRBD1	CASSVPWGQGTVASNQPQHF	TGTGCCAGTAGTGTCCCCTGGGGACAGGGAACGGTCGCGAGCAATCAGCCCCAGCATTTT
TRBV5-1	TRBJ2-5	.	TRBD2	CASSLGLAGTETQYF	TGCGCCAGCAGCTTGGGACTAGCGGGTACAGAGACCCAGTACTTC
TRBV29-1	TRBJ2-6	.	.	CSVDPGGANVLTF	TGCAGCGTGGACCCGGGAGGGGCCAACGTCCTGACTTTC
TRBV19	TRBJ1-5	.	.	CASSIESALGAIGQPQHF	TGTGCCAGTAGTATAGAATCGGCCCTAGGGGCAATAGGTCAGCCCCAGCATTTT
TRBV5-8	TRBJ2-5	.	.	CASKERGEGGETQYF	TGTGCCAGCAAGGAACGTGGTGAGGGCGGGGAGACCCAGTACTTC
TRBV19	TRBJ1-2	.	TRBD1	CASSATGESGYTF	TGTGCCAGTAGTGCTACAGGGGAGAGTGGCTACACCTTC
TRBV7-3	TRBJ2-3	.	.	CASSSGGAPLDTQYF	TGTGCCAGCAGCTCTGGGGGCGCGCCACTCGATACGCAGTATTTT
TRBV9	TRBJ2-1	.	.	CASSASRASYNEQFF	TGTGCCAGCAGCGCGTCTAGAGCCTCCTACAATGAGCAGTTCTTC
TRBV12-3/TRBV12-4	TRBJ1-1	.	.	CASSLDESAEAFF	TGTGCCAGCAGTTTAGACGAGAGCGCTGAAGCTTTCTTT
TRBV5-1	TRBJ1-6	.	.	CASSLAGITRYNSPLHF	TGCGCCAGCAGCCTGGCGGGGATAACTCGCTATAATTCACCCCTCCACTTT
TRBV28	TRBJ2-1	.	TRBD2	CASSPALAGAWDEQFF	TGTGCCAGCAGTCCCGCCCTAGCGGGGGCCTGGGATGAGCAGTTCTTC
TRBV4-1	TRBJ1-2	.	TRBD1	CASSRTGTEVGYTF	TGCGCCAGCAGCCGAACCGGGACAGAAGTTGGCTACACCTTC
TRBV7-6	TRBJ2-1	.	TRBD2	CASSQNPGLENNEQFF	TGTGCCAGCAGCCAAAACCCGGGACTAGAGAACAATGAGCAGTTCTTC
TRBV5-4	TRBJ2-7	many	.	CASSFKGTYEQYF	TGTGCCAGCAGCTTTAAGGGGACCTACGAGCAGTACTTC
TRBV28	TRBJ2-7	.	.	CASSPLSLAYEQYF	TGTGCCAGCAGCCCCCTGTCTCTCGCCTACGAGCAGTACTTC
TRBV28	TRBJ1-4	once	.	CASSQGLKSSEKLFF	TGTGCCAGCAGTCAGGGGTTAAAGTCGAGCGAAAAACTGTTTTTT
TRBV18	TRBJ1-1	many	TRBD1	CASSLQGAGNTEAFF	TGTGCCAGCTCACTCCAGGGGGCGGGGAACACTGAAGCTTTCTTT
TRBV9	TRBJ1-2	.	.	CASSVEADGTRRGYTF	TGTGCCAGCAGCGTAGAGGCTGATGGGACAAGGAGGGGCTACACCTTC
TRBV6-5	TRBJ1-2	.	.	CAIPSTATSYGYTF	TGTGCCATCCCGAGTACAGCTACTTCTTATGGCTACACCTTC
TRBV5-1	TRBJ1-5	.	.	CASSFTGSGNQPQHF	TGCGCCAGCAGCTTCACAGGGTCCGGCAATCAGCCCCAGCATTTT
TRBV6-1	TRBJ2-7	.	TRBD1	CASSEGTGGEQYF	TGTGCCAGCAGTGAGGGGACAGGGGGCGAGCAGTACTTC
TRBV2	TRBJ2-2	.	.	CASNQGMNTGELFF	TGTGCCAGCAATCAGGGGATGAACACCGGGGAGCTGTTTTTT
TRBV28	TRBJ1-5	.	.	CASRWTRRSNQPQHF	TGTGCCAGCAGATGGACACGACGTAGCAATCAGCCCCAGCATTTT
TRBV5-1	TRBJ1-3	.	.	CASSTTGSGNTIYF	TGCGCCAGCAGCACCACAGGGTCGGGAAACACCATATATTTT
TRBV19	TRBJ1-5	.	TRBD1	CASSINRGDQPQHF	TGTGCCAGTAGTATTAACAGGGGAGATCAGCCCCAGCATTTT
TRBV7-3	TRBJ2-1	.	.	CASSSGVASPYNEQFF	TGTGCCAGCAGCTCGGGGGTGGCTAGCCCCTACAATGAGCAGTTCTTC